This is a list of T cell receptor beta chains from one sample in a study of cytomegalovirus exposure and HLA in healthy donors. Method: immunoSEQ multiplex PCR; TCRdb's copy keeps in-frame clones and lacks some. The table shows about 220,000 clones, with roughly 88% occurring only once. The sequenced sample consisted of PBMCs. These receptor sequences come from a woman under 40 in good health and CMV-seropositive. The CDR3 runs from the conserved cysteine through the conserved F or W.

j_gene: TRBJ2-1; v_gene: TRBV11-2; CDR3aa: CASSLGTSINEQFF
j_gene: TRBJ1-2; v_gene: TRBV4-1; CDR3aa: CASSQVQLGRDYGYTF
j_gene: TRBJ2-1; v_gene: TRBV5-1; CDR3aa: CASSLGLAGYNEQFF
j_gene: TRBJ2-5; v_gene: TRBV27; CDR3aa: CASSLYMGETQYF
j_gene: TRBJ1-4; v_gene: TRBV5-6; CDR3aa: CASSLAGGKANEKLFF
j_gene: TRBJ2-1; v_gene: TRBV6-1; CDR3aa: CASRAMNEQFF
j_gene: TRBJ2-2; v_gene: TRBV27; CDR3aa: CASSFWGNTGELFF
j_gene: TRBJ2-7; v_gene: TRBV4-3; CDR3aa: CASSLTRGYEQYF
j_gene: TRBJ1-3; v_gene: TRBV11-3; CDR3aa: CASSPTQGAGNTIYF
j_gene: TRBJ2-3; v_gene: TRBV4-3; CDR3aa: CASSQDRTGGPDTQYF
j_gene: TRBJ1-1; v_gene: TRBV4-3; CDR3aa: CASSQDTAAHTEAFF
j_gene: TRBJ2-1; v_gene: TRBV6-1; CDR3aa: CASSELHAGLGFNEQFF
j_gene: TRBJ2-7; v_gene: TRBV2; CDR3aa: CASSEQVTYEQYF
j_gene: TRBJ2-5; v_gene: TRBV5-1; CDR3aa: CASGGGEETQYF
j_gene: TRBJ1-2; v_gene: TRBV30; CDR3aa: CAWSVQYYGYTF
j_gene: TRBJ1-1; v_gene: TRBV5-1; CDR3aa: CAGRTDMNTEAFF
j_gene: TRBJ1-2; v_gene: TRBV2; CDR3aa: CASSVRDKNYGYTF
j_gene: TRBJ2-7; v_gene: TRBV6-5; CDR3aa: CASSYGGDGTYEQYF
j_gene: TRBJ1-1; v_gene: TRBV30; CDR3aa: CAWSKYGGLNTEAFF
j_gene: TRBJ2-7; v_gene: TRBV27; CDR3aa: CASSLRGGDYYEQYF
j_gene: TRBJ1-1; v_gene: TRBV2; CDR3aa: CASSEGTAPEAFF
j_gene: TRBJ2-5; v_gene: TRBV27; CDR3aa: CASSFEVGGQETQYF
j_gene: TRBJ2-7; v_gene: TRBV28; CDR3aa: CASSLWIRDNSYEQYF
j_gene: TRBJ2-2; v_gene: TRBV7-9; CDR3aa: CASSLEPGVGELFF
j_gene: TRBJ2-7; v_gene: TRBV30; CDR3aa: CAWSWGQGGFEQYF
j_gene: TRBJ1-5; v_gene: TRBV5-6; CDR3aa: CASSSGGQPQHF
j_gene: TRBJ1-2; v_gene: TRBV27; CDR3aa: CASSPGWTYGYTF
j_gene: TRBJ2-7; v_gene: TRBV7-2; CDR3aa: CASSLDPREQYF
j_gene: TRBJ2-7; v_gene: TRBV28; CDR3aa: CASSGRNYEQYF
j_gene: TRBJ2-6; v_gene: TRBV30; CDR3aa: CAWSGLAGVVSGANVLTF
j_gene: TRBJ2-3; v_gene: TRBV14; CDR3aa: CASSQDGLAGQYF
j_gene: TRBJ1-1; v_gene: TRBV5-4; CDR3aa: CASSAGGTGNTEAFF
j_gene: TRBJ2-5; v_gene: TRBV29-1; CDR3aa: CSVESGSVTQYF
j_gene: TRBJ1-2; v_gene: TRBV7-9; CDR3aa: CARDRDRADYGYTF
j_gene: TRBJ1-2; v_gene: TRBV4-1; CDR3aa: CASSQVNRVDGYTF
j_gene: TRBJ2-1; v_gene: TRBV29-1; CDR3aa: CSTGLLISYNEQFF
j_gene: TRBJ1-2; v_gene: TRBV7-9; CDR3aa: CASSYYGGNYGYTF
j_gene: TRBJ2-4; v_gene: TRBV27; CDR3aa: CASSPGVTKNIQYF
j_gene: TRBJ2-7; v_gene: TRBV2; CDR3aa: CASLEGLAGIYEQYF
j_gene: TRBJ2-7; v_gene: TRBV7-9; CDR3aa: CASSLAQTGRNYEQYF
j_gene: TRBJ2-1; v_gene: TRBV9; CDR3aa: CASSGRRQGAQSEQFF
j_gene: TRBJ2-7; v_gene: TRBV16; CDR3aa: CASSQSVGGPEQYF
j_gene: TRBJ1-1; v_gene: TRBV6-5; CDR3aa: CASGGYEEGNRAFF
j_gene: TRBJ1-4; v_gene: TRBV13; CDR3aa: CASSLRINEKLFF
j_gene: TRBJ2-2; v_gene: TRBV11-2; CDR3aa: CASSFLRSTGELFF
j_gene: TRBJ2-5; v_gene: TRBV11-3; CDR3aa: CASSLRRGLEETQYF
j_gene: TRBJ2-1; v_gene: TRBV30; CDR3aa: CAYVKRGKYNEQFF